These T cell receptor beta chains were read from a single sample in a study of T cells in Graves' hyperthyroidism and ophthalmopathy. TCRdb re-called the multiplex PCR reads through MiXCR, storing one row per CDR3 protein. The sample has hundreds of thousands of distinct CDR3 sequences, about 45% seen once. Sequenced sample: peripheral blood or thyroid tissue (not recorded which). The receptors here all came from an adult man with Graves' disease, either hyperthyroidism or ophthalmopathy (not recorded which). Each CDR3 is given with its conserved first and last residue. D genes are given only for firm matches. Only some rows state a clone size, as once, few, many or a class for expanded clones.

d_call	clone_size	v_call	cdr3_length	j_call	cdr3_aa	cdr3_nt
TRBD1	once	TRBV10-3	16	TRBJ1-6	CAISGQGSSYNSPLHF	TGTGCCATCAGTGGACAGGGGAGCTCCTATAATTCACCCCTCCACTTT
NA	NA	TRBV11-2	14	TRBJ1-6	CASSPPGTNSPLHF	TGTGCCAGCAGCCCTCCGGGGACCAATTCACCCCTCCACTTT
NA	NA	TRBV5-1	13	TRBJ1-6	CASSRDRPSPLHF	TGTGCCAGCAGTAGGGACCGTCCCTCACCCCTCCACTTT
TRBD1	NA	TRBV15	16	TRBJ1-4	CATSSAGQATNEKLFF	TGTGCCACCAGCAGTGCGGGACAGGCAACTAATGAAAAACTGTTTTTT
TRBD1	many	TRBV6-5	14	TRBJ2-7	CASSYETGGYEQYF	TGTGCCAGCAGTTACGAGACAGGGGGCTACGAGCAGTACTTC
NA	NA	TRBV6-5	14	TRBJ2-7	CASSQTVNTYEQYF	TGTGCCAGCAGCCAGACAGTAAACACCTACGAGCAGTACTTC
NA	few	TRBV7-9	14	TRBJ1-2	CASSPPVNRYGYTF	TGTGCCAGCAGCCCTCCAGTTAACCGCTATGGCTACACCTTC
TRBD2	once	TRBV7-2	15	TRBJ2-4	CASSLEPGRARIQYF	TGTGCCAGCAGCCTCGAACCAGGGAGGGCTCGCATTCAGTACTTC
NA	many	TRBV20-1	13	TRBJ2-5	CSAVGLAFETQYF	TGCAGTGCCGTCGGGCTAGCGTTTGAGACCCAGTACTTC
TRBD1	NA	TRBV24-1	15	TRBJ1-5	CATSQTGGGNQPQHF	TGTGCCACCAGTCAGACAGGGGGAGGCAATCAGCCCCAGCATTTT
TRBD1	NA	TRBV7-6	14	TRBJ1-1	CASSPGQENTKAFF	TGTGCCAGCAGCCCGGGACAGGAGAACACTAAAGCTTTCTTT
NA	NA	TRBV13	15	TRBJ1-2	CASSPNPQGTGGYTF	TGTGCCAGCAGCCCCAACCCCCAGGGAACGGGTGGCTACACCTTC
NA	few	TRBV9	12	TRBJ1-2	CASSLGTDGYTF	TGTGCCAGCAGCTTGGGGACGGATGGCTACACCTTC
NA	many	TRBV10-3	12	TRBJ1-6	CAIRERNSPLHF	TGTGCCATCAGGGAACGGAATTCACCCCTCCACTTT
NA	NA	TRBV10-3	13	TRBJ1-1	CAISADGATEAFF	TGTGCCATCAGCGCGGACGGGGCAACTGAAGCTTTCTTT
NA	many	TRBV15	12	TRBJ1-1	CATSLWGTEAFF	TGTGCCACCTCTCTTTGGGGGACTGAAGCTTTCTTT
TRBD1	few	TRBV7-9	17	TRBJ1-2	CASSSEAARDSVYGYTF	TGTGCCAGCAGCTCCGAAGCGGCCCGGGACAGCGTCTATGGCTACACCTTC
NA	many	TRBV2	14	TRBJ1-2	CASRATPFLYGYTF	TGTGCCAGCAGGGCGACACCATTTCTCTATGGCTACACCTTC
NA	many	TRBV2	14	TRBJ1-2	CASSEGIGGYGYTF	TGTGCCAGCAGTGAAGGGATTGGGGGGTATGGCTACACCTTC
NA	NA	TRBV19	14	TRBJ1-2	CASSIGDGDYGYTF	TGTGCCAGTAGTATCGGGGACGGTGACTATGGCTACACCTTC
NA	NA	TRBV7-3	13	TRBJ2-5	CASSLNHQETQYF	TGTGCCAGCAGCTTAAACCATCAAGAGACCCAGTACTTC
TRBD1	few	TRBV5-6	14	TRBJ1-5	CASSRSRGNQPQHF	TGTGCCAGCAGTCGCAGCAGGGGGAATCAGCCCCAGCATTTT
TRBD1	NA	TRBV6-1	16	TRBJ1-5	CASSQSRDRVDQPQHF	TGTGCCAGCTCGCAGTCCCGGGACAGGGTTGATCAGCCCCAGCATTTT
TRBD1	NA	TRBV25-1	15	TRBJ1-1	CASSAETGRATEAFF	TGTGCCAGCAGTGCCGAGACAGGGCGTGCGACTGAAGCTTTCTTT
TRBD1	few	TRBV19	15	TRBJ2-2	CASSTGQGRTGELFF	TGTGCCAGTAGTACTGGACAGGGGCGTACCGGGGAGCTGTTTTTT
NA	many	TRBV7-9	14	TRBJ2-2	CASSRGQNTGELFF	TGTGCCAGCAGTCGCGGACAGAACACCGGGGAGCTGTTTTTT